The present TCR beta chain was sequenced within a study of blood T cell repertoires in COVID-19. Measured with immunoSEQ multiplex PCR; TCRdb has only the in-frame clones, and not every one. The sample shows 150,000 to 200,000 clones, approximately 95% of them seen only once. The CDR3 is made up of 13 amino acids. Unmatched junction bases numbered 8, after V lost 6 bases and J lost 8 bases. Sequenced: peripheral blood. The rearrangement joins TRBV12-3 or TRBV12-4 to TRBJ1-2; TRBD1 agrees at 8 bases. This clonotype was obtained from a woman aged 55-70 years with COVID-19, enrolled during active disease. The CDR3 spells CASSPGTGGGYTF. Written as DNA, the CDR3 is TGTGCCAGCAGCCCCGGGACAGGAGGAGGCTACACCTTC.